The rows below give T cell receptor beta chains drawn from one sample of a study of blood T cells in healthy people across ages. Using its own MiXCR run on the 5' RACE reads, TCRdb lists one record per CDR3 protein. The data contain approximately 1.5 million distinct CDR3 sequences, roughly 32% of them singletons. The sequencing input was blood. Source of these receptors: a woman in her twenties or thirties in good health. Each CDR3 is given with its conserved first and last residue. The order of the fields is CDR3 length, D gene, V gene, clone size, J gene, CDR3 protein, CDR3 DNA. D genes are given only for firm matches. Clone size is stated in some rows and not others, as once, few, many or a class when expanded.

11	-	TRBV3-1	-	TRBJ2-7	CASSQDPLAYF	TGTGCCAGCAGCCAAGATCCGTTGGCGTACTTC
14	-	TRBV7-3	-	TRBJ1-1	CASRLGGGHTEAFF	TGTGCCAGCAGGTTGGGGGGCGGGCACACTGAAGCTTTCTTT
15	TRBD2	TRBV27	once	TRBJ2-1	CASSKGLAGGYREFF	TGTGCCAGCAGTAAGGGACTAGCGGGGGGTTATAGGGAGTTCTTC
14	-	TRBV20-1	-	TRBJ1-2	CSAIGGRPPWGYTF	TGCAGTGCTATTGGGGGGAGGCCTCCCTGGGGCTACACCTTC
14	-	TRBV5-1	few	TRBJ2-7	CASSLEGSPHEQYF	TGCGCCAGCAGCTTGGAGGGTAGCCCCCACGAGCAGTACTTC
17	TRBD2	TRBV4-2	few	TRBJ2-7	CASSQEYGTREWCEQYF	TGTGCCAGCAGCCAAGAGTACGGGACTAGGGAATGGTGCGAGCAGTACTTC
13	TRBD1	TRBV18	few	TRBJ1-4	CASSPDRVEKLFF	TGTGCCAGCTCACCCGACAGGGTTGAAAAACTGTTTTTT
16	TRBD2	TRBV2	-	TRBJ2-1	CAITKNSGSNYNEQFF	TGTGCCATCACAAAAAATAGCGGGAGCAACTACAATGAGCAGTTCTTC
16	-	TRBV6-2/TRBV6-3	-	TRBJ2-7	CASSYSEIAEPYEQYF	TGTGCCAGCAGTTACTCTGAGATAGCGGAGCCCTACGAGCAGTACTTC
15	-	TRBV7-9	few	TRBJ1-2	CASSSSWEGNYGYTF	TGTGCCAGCAGCTCCTCGTGGGAGGGCAACTATGGCTACACCTTC
16	-	TRBV9	-	TRBJ1-6	CASSRLEGVLDSPLHF	TGTGCCAGCAGCCGGCTGGAGGGCGTTTTAGATTCACCCCTCCACTTT
14	-	TRBV11-1	-	TRBJ2-7	CASSFNVPSYEQYF	TGTGCCAGCAGCTTCAATGTGCCAAGCTACGAGCAGTACTTC
13	-	TRBV29-1	-	TRBJ1-1	CSVEWPTNTEAFF	TGCAGCGTTGAGTGGCCGACGAACACTGAAGCTTTCTTT
17	TRBD2	TRBV5-6	-	TRBJ2-1	CASSAKLAGGTYNEQFF	TGTGCCAGCAGCGCTAAACTAGCGGGAGGTACCTACAATGAGCAGTTCTTC
14	-	TRBV5-1	few	TRBJ1-1	CASSWTPRDTEAFF	TGCGCCAGCAGCTGGACACCCCGGGACACTGAAGCTTTCTTT
16	-	TRBV15	-	TRBJ2-7	CATSRTPDGEDYEQYF	TGTGCCACCAGCAGGACCCCAGATGGAGAAGACTACGAGCAGTACTTC
14	TRBD1	TRBV7-3	few	TRBJ1-1	CASSSSRGSTEAFF	TGTGCCAGCAGCTCATCCAGGGGGAGCACTGAAGCTTTCTTT
13	-	TRBV28	few	TRBJ1-2	CASSTAFDYGYTF	TGTGCCAGCTCCACAGCCTTTGACTATGGCTACACCTTC
11	-	TRBV6-1	few	TRBJ2-7	CASSEAAEQYF	TGTGCCAGCAGTGAAGCAGCGGAACAGTACTTC
12	-	TRBV27	many	TRBJ2-7	CASSLIGSEQYF	TGTGCCAGCAGTTTAATCGGATCCGAGCAGTACTTC